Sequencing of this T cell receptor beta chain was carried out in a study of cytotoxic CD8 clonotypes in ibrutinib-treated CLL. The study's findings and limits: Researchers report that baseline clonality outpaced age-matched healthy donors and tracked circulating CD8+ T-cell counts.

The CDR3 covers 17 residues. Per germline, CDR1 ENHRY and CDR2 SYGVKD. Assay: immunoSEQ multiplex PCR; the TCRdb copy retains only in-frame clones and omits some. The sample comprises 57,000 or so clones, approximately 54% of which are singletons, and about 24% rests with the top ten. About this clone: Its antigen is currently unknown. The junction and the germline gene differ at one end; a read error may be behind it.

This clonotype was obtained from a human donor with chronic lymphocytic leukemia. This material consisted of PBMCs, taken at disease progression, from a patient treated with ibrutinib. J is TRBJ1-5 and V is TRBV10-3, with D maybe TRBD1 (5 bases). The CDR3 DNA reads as TGTGCCAGCAGTGTAGGGACGGGGGAGTATAGCAATCAGCCCCAGCATTTT. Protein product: CASSVGTGEYSNQPQHF.